These 2 T cell receptor beta chains came from one sample sequenced in a study of cytomegalovirus exposure and HLA in healthy donors. 13 Jbeta primers and 60 Vbeta primers were used for the PCR. Assay: immunoSEQ multiplex PCR; the TCRdb copy retains only in-frame clones and omits some. Of about 200,000 clones in the sample, about three quarters were seen once. Sequenced input: PBMCs. The source of these receptors is a young man in good health and CMV-seronegative.

V usage is TRBV7-2 and J usage is TRBJ2-1, with 9 bases lining up with TRBD2. The germline CDR1 and CDR2 sequences are SGHTA and FQGNSA. V was clipped by 2 bases and J by 8 bases; unmatched bases: 16. The CDR3 sequence is 18 residues long. The CDR3 DNA follows: TGTGCCAGCAGCTTAACATTTGCGGGGGGGCAGGGAAGCGATGAGCAGTTCTTC. This codes for CASSLTFAGGQGSDEQFF.

The chain uses TRBV29-1 and TRBJ2-4, with 16 bases matching TRBD2. The J segment lost 5 bases and the V segment lost 6 bases, leaving 19 bases of the junction unmatched. CDR3 length: 20 amino acids. In germline, CDR1 is SQVTM, CDR2 ANQGSEA. CDR3 loop: CSVKSLGQPGTSGRENIQYF. In DNA, the CDR3 is TGCAGCGTAAAAAGCTTGGGACAGCCCGGGACTAGCGGGAGGGAAAACATTCAGTACTTC.